This TCR beta chain appears in the sequencing data of a study of identical twins. Every one of the donors was a healthy Caucasian. The germline gives CDR1 SGHRS, CDR2 YFSETQ. The CDR3 totals 15 residues. Deletions cut 0 bases from V and 1 base from J, with 8 bases between. General observations from the study: Insertion counts were lower in abundant cord blood beta clonotypes, a trend that memory repertoires did not show.

A universal primer binding site was introduced by template switching. The final cDNA contained unique molecular identifiers. TCRdb reanalysed the 5' RACE reads using MiXCR and keeps one entry per CDR3 protein. The data show about 490,000 distinct CDR3 sequences, approximately 16% seen once. This clonotype was counted a few times. Its antigen is undetermined. This same sample was also taken into another study, of yellow fever vaccine responses in identical twins.

The TCR originated in a woman between 18 and 29 years old in good health. Sequencing used CD4+ T cells sorted from blood. The chain uses TRBV5-1 and TRBJ2-4; D might be TRBD2 (5 bases). CDR3 sequence reads: CASSLAGEAKNIQYF. CDR3 coding DNA: TGCGCCAGCAGCTTGGCCGGGGAGGCCAAAAACATTCAGTACTTC.